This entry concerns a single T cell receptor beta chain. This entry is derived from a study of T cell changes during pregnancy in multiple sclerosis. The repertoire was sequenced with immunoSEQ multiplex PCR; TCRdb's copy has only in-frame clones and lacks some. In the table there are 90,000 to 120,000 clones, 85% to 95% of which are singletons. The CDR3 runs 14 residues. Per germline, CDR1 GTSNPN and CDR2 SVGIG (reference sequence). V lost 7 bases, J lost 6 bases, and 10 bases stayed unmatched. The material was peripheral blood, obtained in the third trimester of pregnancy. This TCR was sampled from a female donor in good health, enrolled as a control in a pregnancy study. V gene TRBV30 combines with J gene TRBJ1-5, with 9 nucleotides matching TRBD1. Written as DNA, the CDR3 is TGTGCCTTCACCCTTGACAGGGGGGGTCAGCCCCAGCATTTT. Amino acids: CAFTLDRGGQPQHF.